The 21 T cell receptor beta chains listed next were all sequenced from one sample in a study of T cells after posttransplantation cyclophosphamide. The assay was immunoSEQ multiplex PCR, and TCRdb's table has in-frame clones only and misses some. This table holds around 39,000 clones with no singletons; the top ten claim 0.95% to 1.5%. Sequencing was performed on PBMCs. The receptors stem from a girl aged 5 to 17 in good health, CMV-negative, and a related stem cell transplant donor.

The chain couples TRBV7-3 to TRBJ1-1; 8 nucleotides agree with TRBD1. Unmatched junction bases numbered 5, after V lost 3 bases and J lost 11 bases. Germline V lookup: CDR1 SGHTA, CDR2 FQGTGA. The CDR3 is 12 residues long. The CDR3 sequence: CASSFGQGFAFF. DNA for the CDR3: TGTGCCAGCAGCTTTGGACAGGGTTTCGCTTTCTTT.

This clone was detected many times. The V gene is TRBV4-2, the J gene TRBJ2-3; 10 bases line up with TRBD2. With 1 base clipped from V and 6 bases from J, the junction kept 16 bases outside the gene matches. The CDR3 consists of 19 residues. The germline V gene has CDR1 LGHNA and CDR2 YNFKEQ. Here the CDR3 DNA reads TGTGCCAGCAGCCAAGGAGGGAAGCGGGGGGGCTTTCTTGTGGATACGCAGTATTTT. The encoded protein is CASSQGGKRGGFLVDTQYF.

This clone was seen repeatedly, ten times or more. The V gene is TRBV5-1, the J gene TRBJ2-7; 11 nucleotides agree with TRBD2. Unmatched junction bases numbered 7, after V lost 3 bases and J lost 5 bases. CDR1 is SGHRS, CDR2 YFSETQ, per germline. The CDR3 loop spans 15 amino acids. CDR3 sequence: CASSWIAGGPHEQYF. CDR3 nucleotides: TGCGCCAGCAGCTGGATAGCGGGAGGGCCTCACGAGCAGTACTTC.

CDR3 region: CASSVTGSSYEQYF. Here the CDR3 DNA reads TGTGCCAGCAGTGTCACGGGAAGCTCCTACGAGCAGTACTTC. The rearrangement uses TRBV6-1 and TRBJ2-5; tentatively, D is TRBD2 (5 bases). The DNA end is a closer match to TRBJ2-7, so the J assignment may be wrong. The CDR3 length is 14 residues. CDR1 MNHNS and CDR2 SASEGT come from the germline V gene.

This clone occurred many times. The V gene is TRBV9, the J gene TRBJ1-1; weak D call: TRBD1 (6 bases). CDR1 and CDR2 (germline): SGDLS, YYNGEE. V was cut by 3 bases and J by 1 base, with 10 bases left in between. CDR3 length equals 14 residues. The CDR3 loop is CASSETGQNTEAFF. In DNA form, the CDR3 reads TGTGCCAGCAGCGAGACAGGCCAGAACACTGAAGCTTTCTTT.

This clone has ten or more counts. The chain is built from TRBV11-2 and TRBJ1-2, with D perhaps matching TRBD1 (5 bases). This CDR3 is 14 amino acids long. Trimming pared 4 bases from V and 0 bases from J, leaving 9 bases between. Germline CDR1 SGHAT, CDR2 FQNNGV. The CDR3, as DNA: TGTGCCAGCAGCTCGGGACTGCCTAACTATGGCTACACCTTC. It codes for CASSSGLPNYGYTF.

At least ten counts were recorded for this clone. This chain links TRBV7-9 with TRBJ2-7, with 7 bases matching TRBD2. CDR1 is SEHNR, CDR2 FQNEAQ, per germline (reference sequence). J gave up 6 bases and V 3 bases, and 2 bases lay outside the gene matches. The CDR3 runs to 12 residues. The CDR3 DNA sequence: TGTGCCAGCAGCTTTGCGGGGGTCGAGCAGTACTTC. As protein: CASSFAGVEQYF.

This clone was recorded many times. The chain uses TRBV5-4 and TRBJ1-5; D is possibly TRBD1 (6 bases). CDR1 and CDR2 (germline): SGHNT, YYREEE (reference sequence). Trimming shortened V by 4 bases and J by 1 base, and 9 bases separated the two germline ends. CDR3 length: 14 amino acids. The CDR3 DNA reads TGTGCCAGCAGCCTCGGACAGAGCAATCAGCCCCAGCATTTT. Its translation is CASSLGQSNQPQHF.

This clone was detected many times. The V gene is TRBV19, the J gene TRBJ2-1, with 9 bases aligning to TRBD2. The length of the CDR3 is 17 residues. J lost 0 bases, V lost 6 bases, and 9 bases had no gene match. From germline, CDR1 is LNHDA and CDR2 SQIVND (reference sequence). This chain's CDR3 is CASRNPSGDNSYNEQFF. The CDR3, as DNA: TGTGCCAGTAGAAATCCTAGCGGGGACAACTCCTACAATGAGCAGTTCTTC.

A few counts support this clone. V usage is TRBV29-1 and J usage is TRBJ2-5, with 8 bases that match TRBD1. From germline, CDR1 is SQVTM and CDR2 ANQGSEA. Trimming cost V 6 bases and J 5 bases; bases outside gene matches: 17. The CDR3 has 16 amino acids. DNA for the CDR3: TGCAGCGTGGAATCCGGGACAGGACCTCAGGGGGAGACCCAGTACTTC. This translates into CSVESGTGPQGETQYF.

This clone has ten or more counts. The chain couples TRBV6-5 to TRBJ2-1, with 12 bases aligning to TRBD2. Germline V gene sequence: CDR1 MNHEY, CDR2 SVGAGI. The V gene end was trimmed by 6 bases and the J gene end by 6 bases; junction bases not matched to a gene: 6. This CDR3 has 15 residues. CDR3 loop: CASRLLAGGTNEQFF. DNA for the CDR3: TGTGCCAGCAGACTCCTAGCGGGGGGGACCAATGAGCAGTTCTTC.

This clone was observed many times. V is TRBV6-5 and J is TRBJ2-7, with D possibly being TRBD1 (5 bases). The germline gives CDR1 MNHEY, CDR2 SVGAGI. The CDR3 runs to 13 residues. V lost 2 bases, J lost 3 bases, and 8 bases lay in between. The CDR3 DNA sequence: TGTGCCAGCAGTTACCGACAGAACTACGAGCAGTACTTC. Its protein product is CASSYRQNYEQYF.

This clone was detected many times. This chain links TRBV5-5 with TRBJ2-7; maybe TRBD1 (6 bases). Germline V gene lookup returns CDR1 SGHKS and CDR2 YYEKEE (reference sequence). Trimming removed 1 base from V and 5 bases from J, with 16 bases in between. The CDR3 sequence is 15 residues long. CDR3 loop: CASSLTGTRFNEQYF. The CDR3, as DNA: TGTGCCAGCAGCTTGACCGGGACACGGTTTAACGAGCAGTACTTC.

This clone was seen ten or more times. The chain is built from TRBV20-1 and TRBJ2-7; 9 bases line up with TRBD1. There are 11 residues in the CDR3. Germline trimming cut 7 bases from V and 4 bases from J; bases unmatched to any gene: 2. Germline values: CDR1 DFQATT, CDR2 SNEGSKA (reference sequence). The CDR3 loop is CSGDREYEQYF. CDR3 DNA: TGCAGTGGGGACAGGGAGTACGAGCAGTACTTC.

This chain joins TRBV29-1 and TRBJ1-2; D is unresolved. Germline V gene data show CDR1 as SQVTM and CDR2 as ANQGSEA. The CDR3 totals 12 residues. V lost 3 bases to trimming and J lost 4 bases, with 9 bases between them. The DNA for the CDR3 is TGCAGCGTTGATGGGCTCGGCTATGGCTACACCTTC. Translation gives CSVDGLGYGYTF.

This clone has at least ten counts. The chain combines TRBV28 with TRBJ2-1; TRBD2 matches 12 bases. The trim removed 2 bases at V and 8 bases at J, leaving 7 bases unmatched. Germline CDR1 is MDHEN and CDR2 is SYDVKM. The CDR3 is 16 residues long. DNA of the CDR3: TGTGCCAGCAGTTTACTAGCGGGAGGGCTATATCATGAGCAGTTCTTC. This sequence encodes CASSLLAGGLYHEQFF. Supplemented by reference TRBV28 and TRBJ2-1, the full variable domain reads DVKVTQSSRYLVKRTGEKVFLECVQDMDHENMFWYRQDPGLGLRLIYFSYDVKMKEKGDIPEGYSVSREKKERFSLILESASTNQTSMYLCASSLLAGGLYHEQFFGPGTRLTVL.

This clone was detected many times. The gene calls are TRBV11-2 and TRBJ2-7, with 11 bases matching TRBD2. V shed 5 bases, J shed 4 bases, and the junction held 10 bases outside the gene matches. The CDR3 is made up of 16 amino acids. Germline V gene sequence: CDR1 SGHAT, CDR2 FQNNGV. Here the CDR3 DNA reads TGTGCCAGCAGCACCCGGATTCTAGCGGGAGGATACGAGCAGTACTTC. This codes for CASSTRILAGGYEQYF.

This clone was detected many times. This chain links TRBV28 with TRBJ1-4, with 8 nucleotides matching TRBD1. The CDR3 covers 15 residues. J gave up 0 bases and V 4 bases, and 1 base lay outside the gene matches. Germline V CDR1 and CDR2: MDHEN, SYDVKM. The CDR3 protein is CASSSTGATNEKLFF. In nucleotides, the CDR3 is TGTGCCAGCAGTTCGACAGGGGCAACTAATGAAAAACTGTTTTTT.

This clone was counted only a few times. The rearrangement links TRBV15 to TRBJ2-7, with TRBD1 matching over 7 bases. The CDR3 loop spans 17 amino acids. Unmatched junction bases numbered 10, after V lost 0 bases and J lost 2 bases. Germline loops: CDR1 LNHNV, CDR2 YYDKDF (reference sequence). The CDR3 coding sequence is TGTGCCACCAGCAGAGATAATGGCCAGGGGGTCACCTACGAGCAGTACTTC. As protein: CATSRDNGQGVTYEQYF.

This clone was found many times. The chain employs TRBV11-1 and TRBJ1-3; a weak D match, TRBD1 (5 bases). Looked up from germline, CDR1 is SGHAT and CDR2 is FQDESV (reference sequence). This CDR3 has 14 residues. V lost 5 bases, J lost 0 bases, and 8 bases lay in between. This chain's CDR3 is CASSIRDSGNTIYF. CDR3 coding DNA: TGTGCCAGCAGCATCAGGGACTCTGGAAACACCATATATTTT.

This chain uses TRBV28 with TRBJ1-5, with 10 positions matching TRBD1. V gave up 3 bases and J gave up 3 bases; unmatched junction bases: 14. The CDR3 runs to 19 residues. In germline, CDR1 is MDHEN, CDR2 SYDVKM. The CDR3 region is CASSFGQGVSPQDNQPQHF. CDR3 nucleotide sequence: TGTGCCAGCAGTTTCGGACAGGGGGTTAGTCCGCAGGACAATCAGCCCCAGCATTTT.